This TCR beta chain was documented in a study of human T cells and chemical hapten exposure. Study summary: Sensitizing treatment utilized 2% DPC over a roughly 2 cm by roughly 2 cm portion of upper inner arm skin.

Findings and limits, study-wide: Sensitizing with DPC caused no change in TCRs above 1 in 1000 frequency. The donors suffered from alopecia, so their immune response may not match that of healthy people.

Time point meaning: pre-sensitization, week 0. Noted treatment: therapeutic diphenylcyclopropenone sensitization with weekly scalp DPC. Of note for this clonotype: Its antigen is still unknown. A much larger clone lies one base from this, so it may be a read error.

Individual cDNA molecules (in the library) carried attached unique molecular identifiers. Using its own MiXCR run on the RACE reads, TCRdb lists one record per CDR3 protein. In the table there are 300,000 to 450,000 distinct CDR3 sequences, around 5.5% of which are singletons. Per the germline V gene, CDR1 is SGHTA and CDR2 is FQGNSA. V lost 0 bases and J lost 5, with 10 bases in between. The CDR3 extends over 14 amino acids. Source: whole blood, taken in connection with sensitization to the hapten diphenylcyclopropenone (DPC). The sequence came from a woman younger than 35 with alopecia areata. Some clones in this sample may be carry-over from other donors' samples. The V call is TRBV7-2, the J call TRBJ2-5; D is unclear. The CDR3 protein is CASSLAQCGETQYF. DNA for the CDR3: TGTGCCAGCAGCTTAGCACAGTGCGGTGAGACCCAGTACTTC.